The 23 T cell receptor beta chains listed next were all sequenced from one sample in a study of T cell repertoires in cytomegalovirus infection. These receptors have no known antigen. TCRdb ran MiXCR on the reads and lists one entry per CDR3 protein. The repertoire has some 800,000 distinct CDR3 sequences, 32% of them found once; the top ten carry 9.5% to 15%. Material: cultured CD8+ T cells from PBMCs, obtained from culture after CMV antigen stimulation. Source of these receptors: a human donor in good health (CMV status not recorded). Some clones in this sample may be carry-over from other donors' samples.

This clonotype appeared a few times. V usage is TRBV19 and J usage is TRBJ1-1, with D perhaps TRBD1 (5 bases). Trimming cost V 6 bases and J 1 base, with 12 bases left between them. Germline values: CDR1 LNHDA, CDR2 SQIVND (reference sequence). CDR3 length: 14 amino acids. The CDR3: CASSVGGPNTEAFF. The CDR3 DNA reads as TGTGCCAGTAGCGTCGGGGGTCCGAACACTGAAGCTTTCTTT.

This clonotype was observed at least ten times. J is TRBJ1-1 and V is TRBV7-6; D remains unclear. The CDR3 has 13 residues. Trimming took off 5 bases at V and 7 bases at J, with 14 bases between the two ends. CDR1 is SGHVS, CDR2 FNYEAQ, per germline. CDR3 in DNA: TGTGCCAGCAGCCTCCCCTTGGGTGGTGAAGCTTTCTTT. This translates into CASSLPLGGEAFF.

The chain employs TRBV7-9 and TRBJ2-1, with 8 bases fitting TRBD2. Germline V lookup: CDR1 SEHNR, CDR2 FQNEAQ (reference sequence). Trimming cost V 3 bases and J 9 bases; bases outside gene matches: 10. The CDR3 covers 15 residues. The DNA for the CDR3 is TGTGCCAGCAGCTTTGAGCGGTGGAGCGGGGGTGAGCAGTTCTTC. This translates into CASSFERWSGGEQFF.

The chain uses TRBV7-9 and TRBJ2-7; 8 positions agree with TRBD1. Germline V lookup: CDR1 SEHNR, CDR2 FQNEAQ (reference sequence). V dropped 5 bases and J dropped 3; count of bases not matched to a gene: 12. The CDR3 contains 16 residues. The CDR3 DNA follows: TGTGCCAGCAGCAACCCGGGACAGGACACTTTCTACGAGCAGTACTTC. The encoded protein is CASSNPGQDTFYEQYF.

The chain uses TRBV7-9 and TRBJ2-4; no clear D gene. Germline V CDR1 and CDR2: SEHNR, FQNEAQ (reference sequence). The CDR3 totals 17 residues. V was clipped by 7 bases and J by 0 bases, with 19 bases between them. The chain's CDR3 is CASTTSGSSLAKNIQYF. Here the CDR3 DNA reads TGTGCCAGCACCACGTCTGGGTCAAGCTTAGCCAAAAACATTCAGTACTTC.

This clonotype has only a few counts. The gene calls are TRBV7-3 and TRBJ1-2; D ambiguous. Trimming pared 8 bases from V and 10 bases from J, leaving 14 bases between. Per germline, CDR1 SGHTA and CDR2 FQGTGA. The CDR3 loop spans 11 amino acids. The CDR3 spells CASAFLGYYTF. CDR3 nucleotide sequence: TGTGCCAGCGCATTCCTTGGGTACTACACCTTC.

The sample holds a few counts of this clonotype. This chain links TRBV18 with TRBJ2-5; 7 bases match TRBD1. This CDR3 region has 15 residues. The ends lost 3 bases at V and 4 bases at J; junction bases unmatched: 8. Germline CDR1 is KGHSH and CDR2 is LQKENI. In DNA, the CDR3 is TGTGCCAGCTCACCGTCAGGGGGAATAGTAGAGACCCAGTACTTC. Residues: CASSPSGGIVETQYF. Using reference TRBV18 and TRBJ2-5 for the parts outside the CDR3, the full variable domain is NAGVMQNPRHLVRRRGQEARLRCSPMKGHSHVYWYRQLPEEGLKFMVYLQKENIIDESGMPKERFSAEFPKEGPSILRIQQVVRGDSAAYFCASSPSGGIVETQYFGPGTRLLVL.

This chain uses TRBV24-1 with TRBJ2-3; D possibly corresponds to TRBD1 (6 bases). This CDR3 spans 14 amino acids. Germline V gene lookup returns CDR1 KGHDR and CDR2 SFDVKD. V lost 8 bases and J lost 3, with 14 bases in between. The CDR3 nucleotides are TGTGCCACCAATTTGACAGGTTATACAGATACGCAGTATTTT. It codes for CATNLTGYTDTQYF.

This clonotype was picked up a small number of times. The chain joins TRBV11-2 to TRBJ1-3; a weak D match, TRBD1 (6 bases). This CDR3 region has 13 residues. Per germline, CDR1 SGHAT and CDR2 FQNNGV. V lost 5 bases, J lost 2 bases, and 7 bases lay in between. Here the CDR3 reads CASSDRPGNTIYF. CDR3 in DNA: TGTGCCAGCAGCGACAGGCCTGGAAACACCATATATTTT.

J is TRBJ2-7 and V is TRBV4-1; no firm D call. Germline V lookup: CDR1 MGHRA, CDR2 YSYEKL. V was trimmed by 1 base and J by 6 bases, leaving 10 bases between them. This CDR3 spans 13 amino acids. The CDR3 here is CASSQVGRSEQYV. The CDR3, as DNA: TGCGCCAGCAGCCAAGTGGGAAGGTCCGAGCAGTACGTC.

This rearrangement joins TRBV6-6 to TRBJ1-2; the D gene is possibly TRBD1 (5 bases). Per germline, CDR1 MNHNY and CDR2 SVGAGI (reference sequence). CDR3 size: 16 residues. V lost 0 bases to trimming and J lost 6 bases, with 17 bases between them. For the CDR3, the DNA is TGTGCCAGCAGTTACTCCCTTTTGAGGGGTATGGATGGCTACACCTTC. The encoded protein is CASSYSLLRGMDGYTF.

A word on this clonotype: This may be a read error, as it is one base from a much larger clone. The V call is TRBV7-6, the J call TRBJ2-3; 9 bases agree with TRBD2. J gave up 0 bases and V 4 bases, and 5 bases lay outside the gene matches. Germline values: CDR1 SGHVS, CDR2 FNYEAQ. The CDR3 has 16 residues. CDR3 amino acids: CASSSIAGASTDTQYF. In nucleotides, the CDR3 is TGTGCCAGCAGCTCTATAGCGGGGGCTAGCACAGATACGCAGTATTTT. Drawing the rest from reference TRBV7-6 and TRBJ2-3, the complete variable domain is GAGVSQSPRYKVTKRGQDVALRCDPISGHVSLYWYRQALGQGPEFLTYFNYEAQQDKSGLPNDRFSAERPEGSISTLTIQRTEQRDSAMYRCASSSIAGASTDTQYFGPGTRLTVL.

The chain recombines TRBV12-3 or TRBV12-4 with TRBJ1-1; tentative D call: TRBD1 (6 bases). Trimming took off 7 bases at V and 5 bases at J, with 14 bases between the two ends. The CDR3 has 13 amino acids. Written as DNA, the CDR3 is TGTGCCAGCACGATTCCAGGGGAAACTGAAGCTTTCTTT. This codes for CASTIPGETEAFF.

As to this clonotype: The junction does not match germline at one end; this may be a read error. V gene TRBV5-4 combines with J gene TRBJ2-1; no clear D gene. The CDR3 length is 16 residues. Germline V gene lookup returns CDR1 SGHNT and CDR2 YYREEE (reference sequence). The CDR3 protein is CANSFESNPQYNEQFF. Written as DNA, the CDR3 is TGTGCCAACAGCTTCGAATCGAACCCGCAATACAATGAGCAGTTCTTC.

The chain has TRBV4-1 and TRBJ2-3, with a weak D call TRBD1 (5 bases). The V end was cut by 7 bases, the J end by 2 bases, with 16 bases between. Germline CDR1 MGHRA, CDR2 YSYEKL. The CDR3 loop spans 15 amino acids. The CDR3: CASKTLGLNTDTQYF. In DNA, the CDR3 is TGCGCCAGCAAGACCCTGGGGCTTAACACAGATACGCAGTATTTT.

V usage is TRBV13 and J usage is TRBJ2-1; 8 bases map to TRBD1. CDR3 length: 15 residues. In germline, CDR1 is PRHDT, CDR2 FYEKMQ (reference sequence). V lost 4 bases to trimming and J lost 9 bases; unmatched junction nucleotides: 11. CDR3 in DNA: TGTGCCAGCAGCTCGACCTCACAGGGGGTTGTTGAGCAGTTCTTC. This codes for CASSSTSQGVVEQFF.

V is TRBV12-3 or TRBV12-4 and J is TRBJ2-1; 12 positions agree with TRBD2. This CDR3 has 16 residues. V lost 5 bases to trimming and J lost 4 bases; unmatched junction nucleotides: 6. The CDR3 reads CASSPSGGAVYNEQFF. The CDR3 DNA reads TGTGCCAGCAGTCCTAGCGGGGGGGCCGTGTACAATGAGCAGTTCTTC.

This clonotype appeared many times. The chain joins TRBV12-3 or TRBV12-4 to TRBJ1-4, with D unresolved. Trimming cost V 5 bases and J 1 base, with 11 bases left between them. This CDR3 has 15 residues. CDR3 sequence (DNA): TGTGCCAGCAGTCAACTGGTGAGAACTAATGAAAAACTGTTTTTT. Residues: CASSQLVRTNEKLFF.

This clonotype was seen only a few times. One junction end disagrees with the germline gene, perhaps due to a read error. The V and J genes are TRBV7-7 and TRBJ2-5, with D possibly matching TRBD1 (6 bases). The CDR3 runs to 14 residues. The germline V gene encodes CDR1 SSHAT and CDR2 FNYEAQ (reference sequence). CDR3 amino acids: CASSWRARGETQYF. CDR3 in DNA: TGTGCTAGCAGCTGGCGGGCCAGGGGCGAGACCCAGTACTTC.

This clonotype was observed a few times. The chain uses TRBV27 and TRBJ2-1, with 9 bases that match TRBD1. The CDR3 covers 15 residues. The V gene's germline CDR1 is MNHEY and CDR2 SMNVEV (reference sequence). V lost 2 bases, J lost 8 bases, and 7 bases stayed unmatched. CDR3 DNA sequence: TGTGCCAGCAGTTTACGGGACAGGGTCTTTGATGAGCAGTTCTTC. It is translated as CASSLRDRVFDEQFF.

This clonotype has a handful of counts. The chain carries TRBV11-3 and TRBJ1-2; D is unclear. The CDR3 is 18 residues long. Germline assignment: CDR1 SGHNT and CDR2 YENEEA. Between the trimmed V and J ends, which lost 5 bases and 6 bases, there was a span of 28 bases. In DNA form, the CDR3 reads TGTGCCAGCAGCCGAAATAATCTGAACACTTCCAAGAGGGATGGCTACACCTTC. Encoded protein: CASSRNNLNTSKRDGYTF.

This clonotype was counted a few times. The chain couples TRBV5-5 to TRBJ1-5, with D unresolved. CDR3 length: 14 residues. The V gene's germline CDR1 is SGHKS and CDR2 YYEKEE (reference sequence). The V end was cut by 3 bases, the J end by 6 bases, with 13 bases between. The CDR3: CASSSEATGQPQHF. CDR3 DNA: TGTGCCAGCAGCTCGGAGGCGACGGGTCAGCCCCAGCATTTT.

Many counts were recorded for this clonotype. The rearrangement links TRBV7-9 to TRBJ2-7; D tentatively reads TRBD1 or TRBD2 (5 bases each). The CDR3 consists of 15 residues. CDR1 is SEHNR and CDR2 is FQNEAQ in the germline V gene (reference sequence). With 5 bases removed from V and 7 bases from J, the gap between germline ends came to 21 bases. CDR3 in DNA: TGTGCCAGCAGCCCCGGGACCCTCCCCATGGAGGAGCAGTACGTC. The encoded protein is CASSPGTLPMEEQYV.